This T cell receptor (beta chain) was sequenced in a study of human T cells and chemical hapten exposure (dated by TCRdb to about 2021). With respect to the entire study: For sensitization, 2% DPC in acetone was applied to a roughly 2 cm by roughly 2 cm area of upper inner arm skin. Throughout the approximately 25-week study period, patients were also given weekly therapeutic DPC doses on the scalp. Patch testing on the upper back used Finn chambers containing 0.01% DPC, with scoring done after 6 days according to International Contact Dermatitis Research Group standards. Most of the patients in the cohort were female, and the cohort covered alopecia areata with under or over 50% scalp involvement, alopecia totalis and alopecia universalis. Libraries were pooled for sequencing, and variation in per-sample TCR yields was attributed mainly to small differences in library volumes within the pool. Peripheral blood TCR repertoire changes were tracked in vivo in alopecia patients during primary and secondary sensitization to the hapten diphenylcyclopropenone (DPC). Blood samples were taken from patients before sensitization (week 0) and then at 2, 6 and about 24 weeks after DPC sensitization. Twenty-nine alopecia patients gave blood for TCR sequencing at one to four time points (pre-sensitization, 2, 6 and 24 weeks). The investigation overall reported the following: Patch test score correlated positively with the number of PT1 expanded TCRs, reaching significance at thresholds 8, 16 and 32 but not at 4. Repeated subsampling changed both the strength of the expansion versus patch-test correlation and the threshold at which that correlation became significant. DPC sensitization did not change the number of TCRs with a frequency above 1 in 1000, and there was no evidence of changes in global repertoire structure. Significantly more large CDR3 similarity clusters were formed by expanded TCRs than by pre-sensitization or healthy control sets, consistent with antigen-driven responses. Because every patient had alopecia, a presumed autoimmune disease, the patients' immune response might differ from that of healthy individuals.

The label giving this sample's time point can be read as: patch test 3, about 24 weeks after DPC sensitization. Explained via the paper, the treatment or condition label denotes: therapeutic diphenylcyclopropenone sensitization with weekly scalp DPC. At every patch-test visit, the blood draw took place before the patch test was put on. Eligible patients were aged 18 to 70, diagnosed with alopecia, deemed suitable for DPC therapy, and excluded if pregnant. Total RNA was extracted from unfractionated whole blood that had been collected in Tempus Blood RNA tubes. On this clonotype: Which antigen it targets is not known. No per-base quality is available; no much larger clone lies one base away.

From its cysteine to its phenylalanine, the CDR3 spans 14 amino acids. Kept here is only the CDR3 DNA, which spans 42 bases and is read in frame from base 1. V is pruned by 4 bases and J by 7 bases, leaving 5 bases of the junction without a gene match. The germline V gene (reference sequence) specifies SEHNR as CDR1 and FQNEAQ as CDR2. Library construction relied on RACE. The sequencer was a NextSeq 500. During library preparation, unique molecular identifiers were attached to individual cDNA molecules so that TCRs could be counted quantitatively and reproducibly. Each blood RNA sample was used to sequence both TCR alpha and TCR beta chains. On the study's bioinformatics: The median number of TCRs per sample was over 85,000, ranging from about 23,224 to 690,600. The Decombinator software suite was used to annotate V, J and CDR3 in the TCR reads. To make PS versus PT1 abundance plots, every sample was subsampled to the same number of TCRs (28,000). TCRs were defined as expanded if absent before sensitization and observed at least eight times at the 2-week time point. TCRdb trimmed the raw reads at Q25, called clones with MiXCR and kept productive beta chains. Identical CDR3 protein sequences are pooled into one entry, listed with their most common genes and DNA. The V and J calls, along with clone size, are taken from TCRdb and not from the paper's own processing. Present in this sample are 70,000 or so distinct CDR3 sequences, approximately 12% of which were seen just once. The ten largest account for 1.4% of the sample.

The input for sequencing was whole blood, taken in connection with sensitization to the hapten diphenylcyclopropenone (DPC). Recombination connected TRBV7-9 to TRBJ1-5, with TRBD1 identical over 9 junction bases. The source of this sequence is a woman aged 45 to 65 with alopecia areata. Some clones in this sample may be carry-over from other donors' samples. The CDR3 protein is CASSSDRGTQPQHF. The nucleotide sequence reads as follows: TGTGCCAGCAGCTCCGACAGGGGGACGCAGCCCCAGCATTTT.